The clone carrying this T cell receptor beta chain was seen a few times. The antigen remains undetermined. The treatment was: oral pan-JAK inhibitor, 5-10 mg twice daily. The data were taken from a study of CD8+ T cells in alopecia areata. Whole-study findings and limits: Persistence of many expanded lesional clones was seen in scalp and blood during tofacitinib.

Sequencing used cDNA as its template, made by extracting RNA and reverse transcribing it. This table comes from immunoSEQ multiplex PCR, and its TCRdb copy is limited to in-frame clones, with some not included. The table lists over 150,000 clones, around three fifths of them singletons. The length of the CDR3 is 13 residues. CDR1 MNHEY and CDR2 SMNVEV come from the germline V gene (reference sequence). V was pared by 6 bases and J by 2 bases, with 11 bases between. The clonotype was recovered from a human donor with alopecia areata. V and J are TRBV27 and TRBJ2-7; no definite D call. Specimen: CD8+ T cells sorted from blood, collected at week 24, from a patient treated with tofacitinib. CDR3 in amino acids: CASRSTFPYEQYF. As DNA, the CDR3 is TGTGCCAGCAGAAGTACTTTTCCCTACGAGCAGTACTTC.